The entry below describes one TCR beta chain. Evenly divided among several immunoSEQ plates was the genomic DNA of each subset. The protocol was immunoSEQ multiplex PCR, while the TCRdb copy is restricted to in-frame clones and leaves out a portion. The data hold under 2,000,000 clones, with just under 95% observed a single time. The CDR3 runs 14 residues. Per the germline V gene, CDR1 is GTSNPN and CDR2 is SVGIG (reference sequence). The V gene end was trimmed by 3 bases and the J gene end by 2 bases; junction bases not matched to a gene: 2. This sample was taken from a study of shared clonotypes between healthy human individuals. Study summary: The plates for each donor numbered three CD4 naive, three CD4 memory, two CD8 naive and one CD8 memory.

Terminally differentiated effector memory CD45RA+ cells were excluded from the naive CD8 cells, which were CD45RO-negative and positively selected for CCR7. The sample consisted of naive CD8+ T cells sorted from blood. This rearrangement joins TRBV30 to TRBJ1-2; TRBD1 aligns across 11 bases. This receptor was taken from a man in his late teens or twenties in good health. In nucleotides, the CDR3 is TGTGCCTGGAGCGGGACAGGGGGGAACTATGGCTACACCTTC. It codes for CAWSGTGGNYGYTF.